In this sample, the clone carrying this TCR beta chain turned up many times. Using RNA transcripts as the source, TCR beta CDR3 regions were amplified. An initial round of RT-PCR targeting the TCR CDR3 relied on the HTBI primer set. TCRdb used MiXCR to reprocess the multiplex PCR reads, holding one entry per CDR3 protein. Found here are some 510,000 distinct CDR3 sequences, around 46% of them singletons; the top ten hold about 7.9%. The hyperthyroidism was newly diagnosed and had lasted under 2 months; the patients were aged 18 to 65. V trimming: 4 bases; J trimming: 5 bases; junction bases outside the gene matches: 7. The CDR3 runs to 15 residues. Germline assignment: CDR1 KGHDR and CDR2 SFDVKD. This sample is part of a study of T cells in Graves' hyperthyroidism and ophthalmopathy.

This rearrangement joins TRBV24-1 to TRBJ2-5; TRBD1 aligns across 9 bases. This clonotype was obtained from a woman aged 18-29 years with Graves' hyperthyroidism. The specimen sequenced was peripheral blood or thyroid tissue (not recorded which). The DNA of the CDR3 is TGTGCCACCAGTGACCCAACAGGGGGCGGGGAGACCCAGTACTTC. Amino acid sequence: CATSDPTGGGETQYF.